This TCR beta chain was captured by sequencing in a study of long-term antiretroviral therapy in people with HIV. Between the trimmed V and J ends, which lost 6 bases and 0 bases, there was a span of 14 bases. The CDR3 contains 15 residues. Assay version v3.0 of immunoSEQ was used, and it was run at survey level. Only in-frame clones appear in the TCRdb table, and some are missing; sequencing was by immunoSEQ multiplex PCR. This sample has 25,000 to 35,000 clones, with roughly 83% found just once. Every participant with HIV received treatment in the United States. The input for sequencing was unsorted PBMCs, taken around 2.8 years after starting antiretroviral therapy. V and J are TRBV23-1 and TRBJ1-1; no clear D gene. TRBV23-1 is filed as an ORF, its function uncertain. The TCR comes from a man aged 30 to 45 with HIV. The CDR3 nucleotides are TGCGCCAGCAGGCAAGGGCAGCCGTTGAACACTGAAGCTTTCTTT. As protein: CASRQGQPLNTEAFF.